This T cell receptor beta chain is drawn from a study of OX40 agonist ivuxolimab in advanced cancers. Turning to the study itself: Eligibility rules accepted prior anti-PD-1, anti-PD-L1 or anti-CTLA-4 therapy, and around 43% had some. Findings and caveats of the study: The 0.1-3.0 mg/kg partial responders had among the lowest clonal expansion.

In its sample, this clone was seen once. The target antigen is unknown. Measured with immunoSEQ multiplex PCR; TCRdb has only the in-frame clones, and not every one. Of some 73,000 clones listed, more than 80% are singletons. After removal of 3 bases from V and 5 bases from J, the junction contained 7 bases not matched to a gene. CDR1 SNHLY and CDR2 FYNNEI come from the germline V gene. This CDR3 is built from 16 residues. This sequence was found in an adult with an advanced solid tumor such as melanoma, head and neck, liver or kidney cancer. This specimen was CD4+ or CD8+ T cells sorted from blood, taken in a trial of the OX40 agonist ivuxolimab. The V gene is TRBV2, the J gene TRBJ2-5; the match to TRBD2 covers 12 bases. The CDR3 DNA reads as TGTGCCAGCAGTGATAGACTAGCGGGGGAGGTGGAGACCCAGTACTTC. Its protein is CASSDRLAGEVETQYF.